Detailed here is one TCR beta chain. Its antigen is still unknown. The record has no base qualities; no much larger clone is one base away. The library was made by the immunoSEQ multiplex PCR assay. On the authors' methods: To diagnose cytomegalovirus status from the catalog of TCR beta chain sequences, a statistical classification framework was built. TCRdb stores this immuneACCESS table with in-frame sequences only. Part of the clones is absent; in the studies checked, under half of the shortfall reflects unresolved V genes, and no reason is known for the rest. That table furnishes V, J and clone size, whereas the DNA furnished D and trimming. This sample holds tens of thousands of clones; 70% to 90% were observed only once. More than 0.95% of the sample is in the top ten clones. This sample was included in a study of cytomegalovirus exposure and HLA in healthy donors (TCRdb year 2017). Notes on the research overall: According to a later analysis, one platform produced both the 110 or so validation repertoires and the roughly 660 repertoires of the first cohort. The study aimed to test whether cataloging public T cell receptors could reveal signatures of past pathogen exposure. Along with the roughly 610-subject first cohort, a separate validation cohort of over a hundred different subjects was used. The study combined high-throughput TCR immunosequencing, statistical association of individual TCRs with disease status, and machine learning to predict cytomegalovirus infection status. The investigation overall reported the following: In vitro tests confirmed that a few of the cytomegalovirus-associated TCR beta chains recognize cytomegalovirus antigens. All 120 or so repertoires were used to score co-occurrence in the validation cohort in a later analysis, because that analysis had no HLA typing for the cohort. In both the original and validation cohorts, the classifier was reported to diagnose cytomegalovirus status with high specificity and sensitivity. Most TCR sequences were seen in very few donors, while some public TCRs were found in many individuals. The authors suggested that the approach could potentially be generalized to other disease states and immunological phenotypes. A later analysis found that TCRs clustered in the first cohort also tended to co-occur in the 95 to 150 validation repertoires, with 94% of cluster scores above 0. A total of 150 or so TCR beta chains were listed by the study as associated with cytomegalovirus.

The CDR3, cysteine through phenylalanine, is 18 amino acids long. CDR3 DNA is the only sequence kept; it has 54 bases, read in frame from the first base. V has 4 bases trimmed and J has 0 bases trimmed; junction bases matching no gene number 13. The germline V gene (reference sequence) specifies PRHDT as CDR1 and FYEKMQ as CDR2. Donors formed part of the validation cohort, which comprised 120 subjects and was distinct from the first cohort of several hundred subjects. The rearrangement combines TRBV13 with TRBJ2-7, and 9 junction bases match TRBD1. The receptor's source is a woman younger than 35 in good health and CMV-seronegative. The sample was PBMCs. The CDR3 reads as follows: CASSWHIGGQGNSYEQYF. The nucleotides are TGTGCCAGCAGCTGGCATATAGGGGGACAGGGAAACTCCTACGAGCAGTACTTC. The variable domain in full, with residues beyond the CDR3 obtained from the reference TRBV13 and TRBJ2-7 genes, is AAGVIQSPRHLIKEKRETATLKCYPIPRHDTVYWYQQGPGQDPQFLISFYEKMQSDKGSIPDRFSAQQFSDYHSELNMSSLELGDSALYFCASSWHIGGQGNSYEQYFGPGTRLTVT.